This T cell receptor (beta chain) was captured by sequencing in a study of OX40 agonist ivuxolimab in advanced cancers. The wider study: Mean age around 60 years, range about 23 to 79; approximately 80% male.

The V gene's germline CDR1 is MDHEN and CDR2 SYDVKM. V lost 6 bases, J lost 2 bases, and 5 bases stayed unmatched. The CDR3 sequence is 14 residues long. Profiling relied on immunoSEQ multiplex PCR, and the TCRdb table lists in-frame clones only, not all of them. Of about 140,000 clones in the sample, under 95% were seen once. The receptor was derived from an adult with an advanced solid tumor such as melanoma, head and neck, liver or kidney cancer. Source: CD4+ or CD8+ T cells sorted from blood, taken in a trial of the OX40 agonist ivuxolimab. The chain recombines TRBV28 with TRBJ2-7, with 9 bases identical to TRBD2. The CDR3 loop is CASRLAGVPYEQYF. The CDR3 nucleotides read TGTGCCAGCAGATTAGCGGGAGTGCCCTACGAGCAGTACTTC.